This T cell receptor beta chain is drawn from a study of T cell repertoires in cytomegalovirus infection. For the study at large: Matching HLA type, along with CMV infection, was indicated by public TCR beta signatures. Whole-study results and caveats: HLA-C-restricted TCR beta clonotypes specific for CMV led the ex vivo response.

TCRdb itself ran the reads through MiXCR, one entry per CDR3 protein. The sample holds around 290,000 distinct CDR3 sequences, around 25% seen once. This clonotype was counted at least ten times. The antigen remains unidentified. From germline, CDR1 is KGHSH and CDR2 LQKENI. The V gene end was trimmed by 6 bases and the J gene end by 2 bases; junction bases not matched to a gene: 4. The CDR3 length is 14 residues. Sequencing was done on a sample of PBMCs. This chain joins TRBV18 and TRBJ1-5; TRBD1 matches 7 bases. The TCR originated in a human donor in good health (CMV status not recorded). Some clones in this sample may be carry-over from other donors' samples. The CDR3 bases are TGTGCCAGCTCTCCTCAGGGGGGCAATCAGCCCCAGCATTTT. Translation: CASSPQGGNQPQHF.